The 18 T cell receptor beta chains in this list originate from one sample, sequenced in a study of OX40 agonist ivuxolimab in advanced cancers. Produced via immunoSEQ multiplex PCR; TCRdb's table is partial and in-frame only. The repertoire includes more than 100,000 clones, around 87% of them detected once, and roughly 0.59% sits in the top ten. Sequenced material: CD4+ or CD8+ T cells sorted from blood, taken in a trial of the OX40 agonist ivuxolimab. The receptors shown here come from an adult with an advanced solid tumor such as melanoma, head and neck, liver or kidney cancer.

The chain uses TRBV27 and TRBJ2-5; no clear D. In germline, CDR1 is MNHEY, CDR2 SMNVEV (reference sequence). Trimming removed 2 bases from V and 4 bases from J, with 14 bases in between. CDR3 length: 15 residues. The CDR3: CASSLDPRKGETQYF. The CDR3 region has the DNA TGTGCCAGCAGTTTAGACCCCCGGAAGGGAGAGACCCAGTACTTC.

The rearrangement joins TRBV2 to TRBJ1-2; D may be TRBD1 (5 bases). Looked up from germline, CDR1 is SNHLY and CDR2 is FYNNEI. CDR3 size: 13 residues. Trimming removed 3 bases from V and 4 bases from J, with 9 bases in between. The CDR3 sequence is CASSEGETYGYTF. CDR3 coding DNA: TGTGCCAGCAGTGAGGGGGAAACCTATGGCTACACCTTC.

V and J are TRBV30 and TRBJ2-7; 9 bases match TRBD1. This CDR3 spans 12 amino acids. J was trimmed by 4 bases and V by 7 bases; bases with no gene match: 5. Germline CDR1 and CDR2: GTSNPN and SVGIG (reference sequence). The CDR3 DNA is TGTGCCTTACAGGGGGCAGTATACGAGCAGTACTTC. Translation: CALQGAVYEQYF.

V usage is TRBV11-2 and J usage is TRBJ1-2; D is perhaps TRBD1 (6 bases). The germline gives CDR1 SGHAT, CDR2 FQNNGV. The CDR3 is 15 amino acids. The V end was cut by 5 bases, the J end by 0 bases, with 13 bases between. The CDR3: CASSRGGASNYGYTF. In DNA form, the CDR3 reads TGTGCCAGCAGCCGAGGGGGGGCCTCTAACTATGGCTACACCTTC.

The chain is built from TRBV23-1 and TRBJ2-7; D remains ambiguous. TRBV23-1 belongs to the ORF category, with a function that is uncertain. CDR3 size: 12 residues. The V end was cut by 8 bases, the J end by 3 bases, with 11 bases between. The DNA of the CDR3 is TGCGCCAGCGGACCACTGAACTACGAGCAGTACTTC. Translation: CASGPLNYEQYF.

This clone has only a few counts. This chain joins TRBV19 and TRBJ2-5; weak D call: TRBD2 (5 bases). The CDR3 has 15 amino acids. With 5 bases removed from V and 7 bases from J, the gap between germline ends came to 20 bases. Germline V lookup: CDR1 LNHDA, CDR2 SQIVND (reference sequence). The CDR3 spells CASSEGYLGRRTQYF. In DNA, the CDR3 is TGTGCCAGTAGTGAGGGCTACTTAGGAAGAAGGACCCAGTACTTC.

The gene calls are TRBV10-3 and TRBJ1-3; 7 bases agree with TRBD1. J was trimmed by 6 bases and V by 3 bases; bases with no gene match: 8. The germline V gene encodes CDR1 ENHRY and CDR2 SYGVKD. The CDR3 spans 15 residues. The CDR3 nucleotides are TGTGCCATCAGTGACCCGACAGGGAATGAAAACACCATATATTTT. As protein: CAISDPTGNENTIYF.

This sequence joins TRBV18 and TRBJ1-3, with a possible D match to TRBD1 (6 bases). The CDR3 sequence is 15 residues long. V dropped 3 bases and J dropped 0 bases, with 9 bases sitting between them. CDR1 is KGHSH and CDR2 is LQKENI in the germline V gene. The CDR3, as DNA: TGTGCCAGCTCACCGGGACAAATCTCTGGAAACACCATATATTTT. Amino acids: CASSPGQISGNTIYF.

This chain joins TRBV5-6 and TRBJ2-3; D possibly corresponds to TRBD2 (6 bases). V dropped 7 bases and J dropped 0 bases, with 12 bases sitting between them. The CDR3 loop spans 14 amino acids. CDR1 and CDR2 from the germline V gene are SGHDT and YYEEEE. CDR3 loop: CASAWGTSTDTQYF. The CDR3 coding sequence is TGTGCCAGCGCGTGGGGGACTAGCACAGATACGCAGTATTTT. Combining the CDR3 with reference TRBV5-6 and TRBJ2-3 gives the whole variable domain DAGVTQSPTHLIKTRGQQVTLRCSPKSGHDTVSWYQQALGQGPQFIFQYYEEEERQRGNFPDRFSGHQFPNYSSELNVNALLLGDSALYLCASAWGTSTDTQYFGPGTRLTVL.

The chain couples TRBV2 to TRBJ1-2; 9 bases agree with TRBD1. Trimming cost V 6 bases and J 4 bases; bases outside gene matches: 6. CDR1 is SNHLY and CDR2 is FYNNEI in the germline V gene. This CDR3 comprises 14 residues. The CDR3 DNA sequence: TGTGCCAGCAGCCAAACAGGGGGCCTCTATGGCTACACCTTC. It is translated as CASSQTGGLYGYTF.

The chain recombines TRBV7-9 with TRBJ1-4; D is perhaps TRBD1 (5 bases). V lost 2 bases and J 4 bases, leaving 8 bases between the germline ends. This CDR3 region has 14 residues. Germline CDR1 reads SEHNR; CDR2 reads FQNEAQ (reference sequence). The CDR3: CASSLQGGNEKLFF. CDR3 sequence (DNA): TGTGCCAGCAGCTTACAGGGAGGTAATGAAAAACTGTTTTTT. The variable domain in full, completed from reference TRBV7-9 and TRBJ1-4, reads DTGVSQNPRHKITKRGQNVTFRCDPISEHNRLYWYRQTLGQGPEFLTYFQNEAQLEKSRLLSDRFSAERPKGSFSTLEIQRTEQGDSAMYLCASSLQGGNEKLFFGSGTQLSVL.

The chain joins TRBV4-3 to TRBJ2-7; either TRBD1 or TRBD2 may fit D (5 bases each). This CDR3 contains 17 residues. V was clipped by 0 bases and J by 1 base, with 16 bases between them. The V gene's germline CDR1 is LGHNA and CDR2 YSLEER. CDR3 sequence (DNA): TGCGCCAGCAGCCAAGATCGGGACGTAATACGTTCCTACGAGCAGTACTTC. It is translated as CASSQDRDVIRSYEQYF.

This rearrangement joins TRBV28 to TRBJ2-7; 9 nucleotides line up with TRBD1. In germline, CDR1 is MDHEN, CDR2 SYDVKM. The CDR3 is made up of 14 amino acids. J gave up 4 bases and V 5 bases, and 6 bases lay outside the gene matches. The CDR3 loop is CASSTGQGMYEQYF. CDR3 coding DNA: TGTGCCAGCAGTACGGGACAGGGTATGTACGAGCAGTACTTC. Complete variable domain (other parts from reference TRBV28 and TRBJ2-7): DVKVTQSSRYLVKRTGEKVFLECVQDMDHENMFWYRQDPGLGLRLIYFSYDVKMKEKGDIPEGYSVSREKKERFSLILESASTNQTSMYLCASSTGQGMYEQYFGPGTRLTVT.

The V call is TRBV30, the J call TRBJ2-2; 8 nucleotides align to TRBD1. J was trimmed by 6 bases and V by 4 bases; bases with no gene match: 7. The CDR3 extends over 14 amino acids. Germline-derived CDR1 and CDR2 are GTSNPN and SVGIG (reference sequence). CDR3 residues: CAWKWTGWSGELFF. The CDR3 DNA reads as TGTGCCTGGAAATGGACAGGGTGGTCCGGGGAGCTGTTTTTT.

About this clone itself: Relative to the germline gene, one junction end is altered; a read error may explain this. The chain employs TRBV7-2 and TRBJ1-1; D call uncertain. The CDR3 runs 13 residues. CDR1 and CDR2 (germline): SGHTA, FQGNSA. In nucleotides, the CDR3 is TGTGCCAGCAGCCTCCCGACGTACACTGAAGCTTCCTTT. It is translated as CASSLPTYTEASF.

The chain couples TRBV7-2 to TRBJ2-7; D not certain. CDR3 size: 14 residues. Trimming left V 1 base short and J 7 bases short, with 14 bases between. Germline V CDR1 and CDR2: SGHTA, FQGNSA. CDR3 protein: CASSLEATPREQYF. CDR3 bases: TGTGCCAGCAGCTTAGAGGCGACCCCGAGAGAGCAGTACTTC.

V is TRBV28 and J is TRBJ2-7, with D perhaps given as TRBD1 or TRBD2 (5 bases each). Trimming took 8 bases from V and 2 from J, leaving 19 bases between them. CDR1 is MDHEN, CDR2 SYDVKM, per germline. The CDR3 extends over 15 amino acids. The CDR3 loop is CASLLIRGRTYEQYF. Here the CDR3 DNA reads TGTGCCAGCCTCCTCATACGGGGACGGACCTACGAGCAGTACTTC.

The rearrangement links TRBV30 to TRBJ1-3, with D maybe TRBD1 (5 bases). The germline V gene has CDR1 GTSNPN and CDR2 SVGIG (reference sequence). The CDR3 contains 18 residues. Trimming took 1 base from V and 0 from J, leaving 19 bases between them. In DNA, the CDR3 is TGTGCCTGGAGTGCTGTGGGCCGGGGGTACTTCTCTGGAAACACCATATATTTT. The encoded protein is CAWSAVGRGYFSGNTIYF.